A single sample gave rise to the 27 T cell receptor beta chains below, sequenced in a study of identical twins. TCRdb ran MiXCR on the 5' RACE reads and lists one entry per CDR3 protein. The repertoire consists of about 520,000 distinct CDR3 sequences, with around 20% occurring once and the leading ten covering about 0.91%. This sample also belongs to another study, concerning T cells expressing NK-cell markers.

Sequencing input: CD4+ T cells sorted from blood. The source is a woman under 30 in good health.

This clonotype occurred a few times. The chain recombines TRBV27 with TRBJ1-6, with D maybe TRBD1 (5 bases). The CDR3 spans 16 residues. Germline lookup yields CDR1 MNHEY and CDR2 SMNVEV (reference sequence). V was clipped by 4 bases and J by 7 bases, with 17 bases between them. The CDR3 spells CASSSTKGFSNSPLHF. The CDR3 nucleotides read TGTGCCAGCAGTTCGACAAAGGGGTTTTCGAATTCACCCCTCCACTTT.

The rearrangement uses TRBV12-3 or TRBV12-4 and TRBJ1-2; a possible D gene is TRBD1 (5 bases). Trimming removed 7 bases at V and 2 bases at J, with 17 bases between. The CDR3 extends over 15 amino acids. The CDR3 nucleotides are TGTGCCAGCAACCCTTCGGGCAGGGCCAACTATGGCTACACCTTC. The encoded protein is CASNPSGRANYGYTF.

This chain connects TRBV6-2 or TRBV6-3 to TRBJ2-2; 8 bases are shared with TRBD2. CDR1 is MNHEY, CDR2 SVGEGT, per germline. The CDR3 covers 21 residues. With V trimmed by 2 bases and J by 4 bases, 21 bases remained unmatched. This chain's CDR3 is CASSYRSIGLARGLGTGELFF. The CDR3 nucleotides read TGTGCCAGCAGTTACCGTTCCATTGGACTAGCCAGGGGACTTGGCACCGGGGAGCTGTTTTTT.

This sequence joins TRBV2 and TRBJ2-7; 9 nucleotides align to TRBD2. The CDR3 is made up of 14 amino acids. From germline, CDR1 is SNHLY and CDR2 FYNNEI. J gave up 1 base and V 8 bases, and 6 bases lay outside the gene matches. CDR3 residues: CASVRTSESYEQYF. The CDR3 coding sequence is TGTGCCAGCGTGAGGACTAGCGAGTCCTACGAGCAGTACTTC.

The genes are TRBV20-1 and TRBJ1-2; 7 positions agree with TRBD1. From germline, CDR1 is DFQATT and CDR2 SNEGSKA (reference sequence). This CDR3 contains 12 residues. V gave up 5 bases and J gave up 8 bases; unmatched junction bases: 8. The DNA of the CDR3 is TGCAGTGCTTCCACAGGGGAGGGCGGCTACACCTTC. Its protein is CSASTGEGGYTF.

This chain joins TRBV3-1 and TRBJ1-1, with a tentative D call TRBD1 (5 bases). This CDR3 has 12 amino acids. Germline lookup yields CDR1 LGHDT and CDR2 YNNKEL (reference sequence). V was cut by 1 base and J by 7 bases, with 7 bases left in between. The CDR3: CASSQGDGEAFF. Written as DNA, the CDR3 is TGTGCCAGCAGCCAAGGGGACGGTGAAGCTTTCTTT.

This clonotype showed up just a few times. CDR3 sequence reads: CASSPSATDTQYF. The CDR3 nucleotides read TGTGCCAGCAGCCCCAGCGCCACAGATACGCAGTATTTT. This chain links TRBV9 with TRBJ2-3; D is ambiguous. The V end was cut by 4 bases, the J end by 2 bases, with 8 bases between. The CDR3 loop spans 13 amino acids. Germline CDR1 SGDLS, CDR2 YYNGEE.

This clonotype appeared a few times. This CDR3 is CASSFVGGNTEAFF. The CDR3 DNA sequence: TGTGCCAGCAGTTTTGTAGGGGGGAACACTGAAGCTTTCTTT. The J gene is TRBJ1-1, the V gene TRBV6-5; D perhaps matches TRBD1 (6 bases). The V and J ends lost 4 bases and 1 base respectively, with 10 bases between them. This CDR3 region has 14 residues. Germline lookup yields CDR1 MNHEY and CDR2 SVGAGI.

The table lists this clonotype with a few counts. The rearrangement joins TRBV18 to TRBJ2-7; D is uncertain. The CDR3 extends over 14 amino acids. CDR1 is KGHSH and CDR2 is LQKENI in the germline V gene. The V end lost 3 bases, the J end lost 6 bases, and 15 bases lay between the germline ends. CDR3 protein: CASSPRQLDREQYF. Written as DNA, the CDR3 is TGTGCCAGCTCACCCCGCCAGTTGGACCGCGAGCAGTACTTC.

CDR3 loop: CASAGVSRSPLHF. The CDR3 DNA reads as TGTGCCAGCGCGGGGGTTAGTAGGTCACCCCTCCACTTT. The genes are TRBV6-6 and TRBJ1-6; D possibly corresponds to TRBD1 (5 bases). CDR3 length: 13 amino acids. Germline lookup yields CDR1 MNHNY and CDR2 SVGAGI (reference sequence). With 8 bases removed from V and 10 bases from J, the gap between germline ends came to 15 bases.

This chain connects TRBV7-2 to TRBJ2-3, with D maybe TRBD2 (5 bases). The V end lost 8 bases, the J end lost 3 bases, and 9 bases lay between the germline ends. The length of the CDR3 is 12 residues. Germline CDR1 is SGHTA and CDR2 is FQGNSA. This CDR3 reads CASRLITDTQYF. The CDR3 DNA reads TGTGCCAGCCGACTAATAACAGATACGCAGTATTTT.

The chain links TRBV5-1 to TRBJ2-7; 11 bases line up with TRBD2. Germline trimming cut 4 bases from V and 3 bases from J; bases unmatched to any gene: 6. The CDR3 extends over 15 amino acids. Looked up from germline, CDR1 is SGHRS and CDR2 is YFSETQ. The CDR3 DNA is TGCGCCAGCAGCGGGGTGGGGACTAGCGGCTACGAGCAGTACTTC. Amino acids: CASSGVGTSGYEQYF.

This clonotype showed up just a few times. The CDR3 protein is CAISGTSGNTIYF. As DNA, the CDR3 is TGTGCCATCAGTGGCACGTCTGGAAACACCATATATTTT. The V call is TRBV10-3, the J call TRBJ1-3; no definite D call. This CDR3 has 13 residues. Germline V gene sequence: CDR1 ENHRY, CDR2 SYGVKD. V was pared by 4 bases and J by 1 base, with 5 bases between.

Only a few counts were recorded for this clonotype. This chain links TRBV12-3 or TRBV12-4 with TRBJ2-1; 8 bases agree with TRBD2. CDR3 length: 12 residues. V lost 5 bases to trimming and J lost 10 bases; unmatched junction nucleotides: 4. In nucleotides, the CDR3 is TGTGCCAGCAGTCCGGGACTAGGGGAGCAGTTCTTC. Translation gives CASSPGLGEQFF.

The chain links TRBV6-1 to TRBJ2-7, with unresolved D. The V end was cut by 6 bases, the J end by 2 bases, with 17 bases between. The CDR3 spans 15 residues. Germline V lookup: CDR1 MNHNS, CDR2 SASEGT. The CDR3 loop is CASSETVPAAYEQYF. The CDR3 coding sequence is TGTGCCAGCAGCGAGACGGTCCCGGCAGCCTACGAGCAGTACTTC.

The chain carries TRBV3-1 and TRBJ2-1, with D perhaps TRBD2 (5 bases). In germline, CDR1 is LGHDT, CDR2 YNNKEL (reference sequence). Trimming cost V 2 bases and J 0 bases, with 14 bases left between them. CDR3 length: 17 residues. CDR3 bases: TGTGCCAGCAGCCAAACGCTGAGGGTGAGCTCCTACAATGAGCAGTTCTTC. Its translation is CASSQTLRVSSYNEQFF.

Ten or more counts support this clonotype. This chain joins TRBV29-1 and TRBJ2-1; the match to TRBD2 covers 9 bases. Germline V lookup: CDR1 SQVTM, CDR2 ANQGSEA. Unmatched junction bases numbered 7, after V lost 6 bases and J lost 4 bases. This CDR3 comprises 14 residues. The CDR3 sequence: CSVVRLAVYNEQFF. DNA of the CDR3: TGCAGCGTCGTTAGACTAGCGGTGTACAATGAGCAGTTCTTC.

This clonotype has just one count. The V gene is TRBV20-1, the J gene TRBJ2-1, with D perhaps TRBD2 (5 bases). Trimming cost V 8 bases and J 7 bases, with 21 bases left between them. Germline-derived CDR1 and CDR2 are DFQATT and SNEGSKA (reference sequence). The CDR3 consists of 14 residues. CDR3 sequence (DNA): TGCAGTACGGGGTCCGGTGGGCGCAATAATGAGCAGTTCTTC. Residues: CSTGSGGRNNEQFF.

A few counts support this clonotype. For the CDR3, the DNA is TGTGCCAGCAGTCTCCCCCATGGGGGAACTCGGTATTTT. Encoded protein: CASSLPHGGTRYF. The chain is built from TRBV12-3 or TRBV12-4 and TRBJ2-3; D might be TRBD1 or TRBD2, each matching 5 bases. There are 13 residues in the CDR3. Trimming cost V 5 bases and J 14 bases, with 20 bases left between them.

This clonotype has only a few counts. The chain recombines TRBV20-1 with TRBJ1-1; perhaps TRBD1 as D (6 bases). Deletions cut 6 bases from V and 4 bases from J, with 12 bases between. Looked up from germline, CDR1 is DFQATT and CDR2 is SNEGSKA (reference sequence). The CDR3 runs 12 residues. CDR3 protein: CSASRGTTEAFF. DNA of the CDR3: TGCAGTGCCTCCAGGGGTACCACTGAAGCTTTCTTT.

This clonotype was counted many times. The J gene is TRBJ1-2, the V gene TRBV3-1; D is unclear. This CDR3 spans 11 amino acids. Trimming left V 3 bases short and J 5 bases short, with 4 bases between. CDR1 is LGHDT and CDR2 is YNNKEL in the germline V gene (reference sequence). The CDR3 region has the DNA TGTGCCAGCAGCCAGCTTTATGGCTACACCTTC. It translates to CASSQLYGYTF.

This clonotype was counted many times. CDR3 bases: TGTGCCAGCAGTTTAGGAGCGGGACAGGGGATCTACGAGCAGTACTTC. Protein product: CASSLGAGQGIYEQYF. The chain employs TRBV12-3 or TRBV12-4 and TRBJ2-7; 10 positions agree with TRBD1. The CDR3 extends over 16 amino acids. Germline trimming cut 1 base from V and 3 bases from J; bases unmatched to any gene: 6.

This chain joins TRBV12-5 and TRBJ2-7; D is possibly TRBD1 (6 bases). The CDR3 is 14 amino acids. Trimming pared 5 bases from V and 3 bases from J, leaving 14 bases between. Germline assignment: CDR1 LGHNT and CDR2 FRNRAP. DNA for the CDR3: TGTGCTAGTGGTCCCCGTGTAGGGGGCTACGAGCAGTACTTC. Translated: CASGPRVGGYEQYF.

Only one count was recorded for this clonotype. The gene calls are TRBV10-3 and TRBJ2-4, with a weak D call TRBD1 (5 bases). Trimming shortened V by 2 bases and J by 6 bases, and 5 bases separated the two germline ends. Germline V lookup: CDR1 ENHRY, CDR2 SYGVKD. The CDR3 is made up of 12 amino acids. CDR3 residues: CAISEGANIQYF. The CDR3 DNA is TGTGCCATCAGTGAGGGGGCAAACATTCAGTACTTC.

This clonotype was observed a handful of times. This chain connects TRBV6-5 to TRBJ2-5; 9 bases are shared with TRBD1. This CDR3 has 14 amino acids. Germline loops: CDR1 MNHEY, CDR2 SVGAGI. The J segment lost 6 bases and the V segment lost 2 bases, leaving 4 bases of the junction unmatched. The CDR3 loop is CASSYTYRGQTQYF. The CDR3 DNA follows: TGTGCCAGCAGTTACACCTACAGGGGGCAGACCCAGTACTTC.

This chain uses TRBV30 with TRBJ2-3; D unresolved. The V and J ends lost 0 bases and 4 bases respectively, with 11 bases between them. Looked up from germline, CDR1 is GTSNPN and CDR2 is SVGIG (reference sequence). This CDR3 spans 14 amino acids. CDR3 sequence (DNA): TGTGCCTGGAGTGTAGGTCACTCAGCAGATACGCAGTATTTT. As protein: CAWSVGHSADTQYF. Looking up the rest from reference TRBV30 and TRBJ2-3 gives the full variable domain: SQTIHQWPATLVQPVGSPLSLECTVEGTSNPNLYWYRQAAGRGLQLLFYSVGIGQISSEVPQNLSASRPQDRQFILSSKKLLLSDSGFYLCAWSVGHSADTQYFGPGTRLTVL.

V is TRBV20-1 and J is TRBJ2-7; 9 nucleotides match TRBD1. From germline, CDR1 is DFQATT and CDR2 SNEGSKA (reference sequence). Unmatched junction bases numbered 14, after V lost 2 bases and J lost 9 bases. This CDR3 is built from 15 residues. The CDR3 protein is CSARPKNRGLFGQYF. In DNA, the CDR3 is TGCAGTGCTAGACCGAAGAACAGGGGGCTTTTTGGGCAGTACTTC.